The rows below give T cell receptor beta chains drawn from one sample of a study of blood T cell repertoires in COVID-19. TCRdb's table, derived via immunoSEQ multiplex PCR, lists solely in-frame clones and lacks some. The data hold 210,000 or so clones, with around four fifths observed a single time. Sequencing was carried out using peripheral blood. The receptors were sampled from a man in his fifties with active or convalescent COVID-19. Both conserved end residues are part of each CDR3. A D gene is named only where the DNA matches it firmly.

V	D	J	CDR3	DNA
TRBV29-1	TRBD2	TRBJ2-2	CSVGGGSRTGELFF	TGCAGCGTTGGGGGCGGGAGTCGAACCGGGGAGCTGTTTTTT
TRBV19	.	TRBJ2-1	CASSTGSGLTYNEQFF	TGTGCCAGTAGCACAGGATCGGGACTTACCTACAATGAGCAGTTCTTC
TRBV5-1	TRBD2	TRBJ2-7	CASSRGDYEQYF	TGCGCCAGCAGCCGGGGGGATTACGAGCAGTACTTC
TRBV29-1	TRBD1	TRBJ1-2	CSVEDLGTGGSPPINYGYTF	TGCAGCGTTGAAGATCTGGGGACAGGGGGCTCCCCCCCCATTAACTATGGCTACACCTTC
TRBV15	TRBD2	TRBJ2-3	CATSSSGTSLADTQYF	TGTGCCACCAGCAGCTCCGGGACTAGCTTGGCAGATACGCAGTATTTT
TRBV7-8	.	TRBJ2-7	CASSSLVGTLYEQYF	TGTGCCAGCAGCTCCCTAGTTGGCACCCTTTACGAGCAGTACTTC
TRBV7-3	.	TRBJ2-1	CASSLDYRNNEQFF	TGTGCCAGCAGCTTGGACTACCGGAACAATGAGCAGTTCTTC
TRBV7-3	TRBD1	TRBJ2-3	CASSYYRGNTQYF	TGTGCCAGCAGCTATTACAGGGGGAATACGCAGTATTTT
TRBV27	.	TRBJ2-7	CASSLSPLGVGEQYF	TGTGCCAGCAGTTTATCGCCACTGGGCGTCGGCGAGCAGTACTTC
TRBV14	TRBD1	TRBJ1-2	CASSQNSWDSRRNYGYTF	TGTGCCAGCAGCCAAAACTCGTGGGACAGTCGCCGGAACTATGGCTACACCTTC